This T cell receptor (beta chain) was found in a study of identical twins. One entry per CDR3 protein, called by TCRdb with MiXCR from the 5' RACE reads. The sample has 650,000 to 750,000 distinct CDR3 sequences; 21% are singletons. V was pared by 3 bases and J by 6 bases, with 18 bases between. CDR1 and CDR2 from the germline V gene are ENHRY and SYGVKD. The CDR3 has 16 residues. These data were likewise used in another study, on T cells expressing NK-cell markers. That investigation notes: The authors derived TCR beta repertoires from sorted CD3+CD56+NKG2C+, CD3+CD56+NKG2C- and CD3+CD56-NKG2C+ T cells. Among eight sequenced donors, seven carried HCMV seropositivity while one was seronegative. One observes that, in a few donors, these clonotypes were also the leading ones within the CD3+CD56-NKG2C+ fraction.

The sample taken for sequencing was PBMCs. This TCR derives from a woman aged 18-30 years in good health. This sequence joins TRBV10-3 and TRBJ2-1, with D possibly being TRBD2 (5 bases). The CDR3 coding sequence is TGTGCCATCAGTGATACCTCGGAACTAGGCGGCAATGAGCAGTTCTTC. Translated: CAISDTSELGGNEQFF.